The rows below give T cell receptor beta chains drawn from one sample of a study of cytomegalovirus exposure and HLA in healthy donors. Clones were read by immunoSEQ multiplex PCR, and TCRdb kept only the in-frame ones, dropping some. The sample yields approximately 140,000 clones, under 80% seen once. Sequenced input: PBMCs. All receptors come from a male donor in good health and CMV-seronegative. CDR3s include the opening cysteine and the closing phenylalanine or tryptophan. The D gene is left open where the match is weak. Clone size appears in some rows only: once, few, many, or a class for an expanded clone.

TRBD1,TRBJ2-1,13,NA,TRBV5-1,TGCGCCAGCAGTACCGGACAGGGCGGTGAGCAGTTCTTC,CASSTGQGGEQFF
TRBD1,TRBJ2-2,15,NA,TRBV7-3,TGTGCCAGCAGCTCGCCGGGACAGGGAACCGGGGAGCTGTTTTTT,CASSSPGQGTGELFF
NA,TRBJ1-1,17,NA,TRBV18,TGTGCCAGCACGGGACTTCCGATTTCGAAGATGAACACTGAAGCTTTCTTT,CASTGLPISKMNTEAFF
TRBD1,TRBJ2-7,12,NA,TRBV6-5,TGTGCCACCCGACAGGGCTCCTACGAGCAGTACTTC,CATRQGSYEQYF
TRBD1,TRBJ1-3,14,NA,TRBV11-2,TGTGCCAGCAGCCGACAGGGGGAAGGAAACACCATATATTTT,CASSRQGEGNTIYF
NA,TRBJ2-7,13,NA,TRBV27,TGTGCCAGCAGTTTGCAGACTCAGTACGAGCAGTACTTC,CASSLQTQYEQYF
TRBD1,TRBJ1-2,13,NA,TRBV29-1,TGCAGCGTTGACGTCAGGGGGTATCGGGGCTACACCTTC,CSVDVRGYRGYTF
NA,TRBJ2-3,16,NA,TRBV30,TGTGCCTGGAACCGCCTAGGGGGGGGGCCAACAGATACGCAGTATTTT,CAWNRLGGGPTDTQYF
NA,TRBJ1-3,13,NA,TRBV19,TGTGCCAGTAGTATAGAAGTCTTGCAGACCATATATTTT,CASSIEVLQTIYF
NA,TRBJ2-7,15,NA,TRBV7-9,TGTGCCAGCAGCTTCCCGGGGGTCTTCGGCAACGAGCAGTACTTC,CASSFPGVFGNEQYF
TRBD1,TRBJ1-1,14,NA,TRBV5-1,TGCGCCAGCAGGTGGGACAGAGATAACACTGAAGCTTTCTTT,CASRWDRDNTEAFF
NA,TRBJ1-1,11,once,TRBV30,TGTGCCTGTATGGCAGGACTTTCGGCTTTCTTT,CACMAGLSAFF
TRBD1,TRBJ2-1,18,NA,TRBV18,TGTGCCAGCTCACCGGTCGAGGGACAGGGGTATTCCTACAATGAGCAGTTCTTC,CASSPVEGQGYSYNEQFF
TRBD2,TRBJ2-7,12,NA,TRBV30,TGTGCCTATCGGGGGGGAACCTACGAGCAGTACTTC,CAYRGGTYEQYF
TRBD2,TRBJ2-3,17,NA,TRBV7-3,TGTGCCAGCAGCTTATGGAGGCTAGCGGGAAGGAAAGATACGCAGTATTTT,CASSLWRLAGRKDTQYF
NA,TRBJ1-5,13,few,TRBV27,TGTGCCAGCAGTTTAGGTTGGGGGGGGCCCCAGCATTTT,CASSLGWGGPQHF
TRBD2,TRBJ2-5,14,NA,TRBV2,TGTGCCAGCACCGAACTAGCGGGGGCTCAGGCCCAGTACTTC,CASTELAGAQAQYF
NA,TRBJ1-5,16,NA,TRBV10-3,TGTGCCATCAGTGAGTCAGCGGGCGCGGGCAATCAGCCCCAGCATTTT,CAISESAGAGNQPQHF
TRBD1,TRBJ1-1,12,few,TRBV29-1,TGCAGCGCAATACAGGGGGTGACTGAAGCTTTCTTT,CSAIQGVTEAFF
TRBD1,TRBJ1-2,13,once,TRBV7-9,TGTGCCAGCAGGCGGACAGGGGACTATGGCTACACCTTC,CASRRTGDYGYTF
NA,TRBJ2-1,14,NA,TRBV6-1,TGTGCCAGCAGTGTCATACCTCAGGGGTATGAGCAGTTCTTC,CASSVIPQGYEQFF
TRBD1,TRBJ1-4,19,NA,TRBV6-7,TGTGCCAGTAGCGTCCCGGGACAGGGTATGGATCGGACTAATGAAAAACTGTTTTTT,CASSVPGQGMDRTNEKLFF
TRBD1,TRBJ1-5,15,NA,TRBV5-1,TGCGCCAGCAGCCCTGGACAGGGTGGGGCTCAGCCCCAGCATTTT,CASSPGQGGAQPQHF
TRBD1,TRBJ2-5,16,NA,TRBV25-1,TGTGCCAGCAGTGTCGGGGGGACAGGGTTTAGGGAGACCCAGTACTTC,CASSVGGTGFRETQYF
NA,TRBJ1-5,13,medium-sized,TRBV7-9,TGTGCCAGCAGCTTAGTTCTTAATCAGCCCCAGCATTTT,CASSLVLNQPQHF
TRBD2,TRBJ2-5,16,NA,TRBV7-2,TGTGCCAGCAGCTTAGGGACAGCGGGGGTAGAAGAGACCCAGTACTTC,CASSLGTAGVEETQYF
TRBD2,TRBJ2-5,15,once,TRBV29-1,TGCAGCGTTGGAAGCGGGGGGGCCTCGGGGGAGACCCAGTACTTC,CSVGSGGASGETQYF
NA,TRBJ1-2,15,NA,TRBV4-2,TGTGCCAGCAGCCAAGTTGCAGGGCCTAACTATGGCTACACCTTC,CASSQVAGPNYGYTF
NA,TRBJ2-1,16,NA,TRBV6-5,TGTGCCAGCAGTTATACTGTAACAGGCTCCTACAATGAGCAGTTCTTC,CASSYTVTGSYNEQFF
NA,TRBJ1-3,14,NA,TRBV7-8,TGTGCCAGCAGCTTAGGTCATGCTGGAAACACCATATATTTT,CASSLGHAGNTIYF
NA,TRBJ2-7,13,NA,TRBV6-1,TGTGCCAGCAGTGCCGGACAGATCTACGAGCAGTACTTC,CASSAGQIYEQYF
TRBD2,TRBJ2-1,15,NA,TRBV7-3,TGTGCCAGCAGCTTACTCGAGCGGGATTACAATGAGCAGTTCTTC,CASSLLERDYNEQFF
NA,TRBJ1-5,13,NA,TRBV2,TGTGCCAGCTCCTCACAGGGAAATCAGCCCCAGCATTTT,CASSSQGNQPQHF
TRBD1,TRBJ2-7,15,NA,TRBV7-9,TGTGCCAGCAGCCAGAGACAGGGAATTCCCTACGAGCAGTACTTC,CASSQRQGIPYEQYF
NA,TRBJ2-7,19,NA,TRBV29-1,TGCAGCGTTGAAGGTTTTTCGTTGGAGGGTACACTTAATTTCTACGAGCAGTACTTC,CSVEGFSLEGTLNFYEQYF
NA,TRBJ1-1,13,NA,TRBV7-9,TGCGCCAGCAGCTTGGCGGGTAACACTGAAGCTTTCTTT,CASSLAGNTEAFF
TRBD1,TRBJ2-2,16,NA,TRBV7-9,TGTGCCAGCAGCCTACTTGGACAGGGCTTGGGCGGGGAGCTGTTTTTT,CASSLLGQGLGGELFF
TRBD1,TRBJ2-1,14,NA,TRBV4-1,TGCGCCAGCAGCCAGCTACAGGGGGAGAATGAGCAGTTCTTC,CASSQLQGENEQFF
TRBD1,TRBJ2-7,14,NA,TRBV27,TGTGCCAGCAGTACTTTTAGGGACAGGGGCGAGCAGTACTTC,CASSTFRDRGEQYF
NA,TRBJ2-2,13,once,TRBV5-6,TGTGCCAGCAGCTTGGTGAGTGCCGGGGAGCTGTTTTTT,CASSLVSAGELFF
TRBD1,TRBJ1-5,14,NA,TRBV7-8,TGTGCCAGCAGCATTGACAGGGCGGGTCAGCCCCAGCATTTT,CASSIDRAGQPQHF
TRBD1,TRBJ1-5,19,NA,TRBV19,TGTGCCAGTAGGGATGACGGACAGGAGCCCCTCCTAAGCAATCAGCCCCAGCATTTT,CASRDDGQEPLLSNQPQHF
NA,TRBJ2-3,16,NA,TRBV7-6,TGTGCCAGCAGCTTAGTTCAGGGTTCTGGCACAGATACGCAGTATTTT,CASSLVQGSGTDTQYF
TRBD2,TRBJ2-7,19,NA,TRBV5-1,TGCGCCAGCAGCTTGTTGGAGACTAGCGGACCGTCATCTCACTACGAGCAGTACTTC,CASSLLETSGPSSHYEQYF
NA,TRBJ2-1,15,NA,TRBV6-4,TGTGCCAGCAGTGACTCGAGGAGTCCCTACAATGAGCAGTTCTTC,CASSDSRSPYNEQFF
NA,TRBJ2-6,16,NA,TRBV25-1,TGTGCCAGCATGGGGCAGGACCACTCTGGGGCCAACGTCCTGACTTTC,CASMGQDHSGANVLTF
NA,TRBJ1-2,14,NA,TRBV19,TGTGCCAGTAGTCTCGTGGAGTCTATCTATGGCTACACCTTC,CASSLVESIYGYTF
TRBD2,TRBJ2-3,16,few,TRBV5-1,TGCGCCAGCAGCTCCGGGACTAGCGGAGTCACAGATACGCAGTATTTT,CASSSGTSGVTDTQYF